The entry that follows covers one T cell receptor beta chain sequence. The antigen is unknown. Method: immunoSEQ multiplex PCR; TCRdb's copy keeps in-frame clones and lacks some. The profile shows roughly 46,000 clones, 80% to 85% of them singletons. This sample was included in a study of STAT3 mutations in large granular lymphocyte leukemia. Study conclusions and caveats: Every T-LGLL patient had at least one immunodominant TCRbeta clonotype. In several patients, dominant TCR clone burden exceeded STAT3 mutant burden, suggesting STAT3 mutation arose secondarily.

Trimming pared 4 bases from V and 2 bases from J, leaving 9 bases between. The CDR3 runs to 13 residues. The germline V gene encodes CDR1 MNHNY and CDR2 SVGAGI (reference sequence). The TCR comes from a human donor with T large granular lymphocyte leukemia. Some clones in this sample may be carry-over from other donors' samples. The sequenced sample was PBMCs. J is TRBJ2-7 and V is TRBV6-6; no clear D gene. The CDR3 DNA reads TGTGCCAGCAGTTCTACCCGGGCCTACGAGCAGTACTTC. This translates into CASSSTRAYEQYF.